The sequence of this T cell receptor beta chain was determined in a study of T cell responses to AZD1222 COVID-19 vaccine. Remarks on this clone: Its target is unknown.

The germline gives CDR1 LNHDA, CDR2 SQIVND (reference sequence). This CDR3 is built from 16 residues. Between the trimmed V and J ends, which lost 4 bases and 2 bases, there was a span of 17 bases. This table comes from immunoSEQ multiplex PCR, and its TCRdb copy is limited to in-frame clones, with some not included. The table records some 94,000 clones, just over 90% of them present only once. Overall study findings and caveats: Spike-specific TCR breadth rose after two AZD1222 doses, and depth rose as well. Without day 14 samples, only post-peak T cell repertoires were studied. CD4 TCRs associated with vaccination spanned spike, dominating at 160-218 and 743-854. Donor demographics were predominantly white British with a female majority; clonal diversity may be underestimated.

This clonotype was sampled from an adult in good health. The rearrangement joins TRBV19 to TRBJ2-5; D is perhaps TRBD1 (6 bases). The sample here was peripheral blood, taken on day 0 of AZD1222 vaccination. The CDR3 sequence is CASSRGTLSIQETQYF. The CDR3 DNA is TGTGCCAGTAGTAGGGGGACACTATCGATTCAAGAGACCCAGTACTTC.